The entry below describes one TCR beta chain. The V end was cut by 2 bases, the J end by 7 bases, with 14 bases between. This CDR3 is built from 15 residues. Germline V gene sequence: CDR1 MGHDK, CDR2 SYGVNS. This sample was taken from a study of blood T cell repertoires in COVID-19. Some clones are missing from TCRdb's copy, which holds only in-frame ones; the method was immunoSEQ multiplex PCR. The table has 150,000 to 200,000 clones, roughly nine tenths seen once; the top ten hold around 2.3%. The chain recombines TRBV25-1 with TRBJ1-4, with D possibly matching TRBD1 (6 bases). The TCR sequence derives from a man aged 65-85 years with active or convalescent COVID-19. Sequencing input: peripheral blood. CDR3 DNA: TGTGCCAGCAGTGAAATGCGGGGGGCCTCTGAAAAACTGTTTTTT. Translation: CASSEMRGASEKLFF.